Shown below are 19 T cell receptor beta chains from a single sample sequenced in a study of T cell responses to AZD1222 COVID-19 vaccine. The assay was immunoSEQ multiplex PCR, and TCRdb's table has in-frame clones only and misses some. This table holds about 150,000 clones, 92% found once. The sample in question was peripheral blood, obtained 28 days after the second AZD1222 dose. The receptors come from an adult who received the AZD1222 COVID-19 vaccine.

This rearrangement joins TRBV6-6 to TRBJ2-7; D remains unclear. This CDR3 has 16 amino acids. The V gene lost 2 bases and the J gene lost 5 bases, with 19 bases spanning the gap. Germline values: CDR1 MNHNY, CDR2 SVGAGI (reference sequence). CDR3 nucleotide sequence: TGTGCCAGCAGTTACACCCCCACGTTACGGGCGGACGAGCAGTACTTC. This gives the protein CASSYTPTLRADEQYF.

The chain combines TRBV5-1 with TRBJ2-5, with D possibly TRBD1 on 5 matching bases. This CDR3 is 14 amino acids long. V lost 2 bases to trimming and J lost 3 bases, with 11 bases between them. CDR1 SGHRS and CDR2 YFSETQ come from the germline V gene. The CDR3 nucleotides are TGCGCCAGCAGCTTTACAGGTTCCGAAGAGACCCAGTACTTC. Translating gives CASSFTGSEETQYF.

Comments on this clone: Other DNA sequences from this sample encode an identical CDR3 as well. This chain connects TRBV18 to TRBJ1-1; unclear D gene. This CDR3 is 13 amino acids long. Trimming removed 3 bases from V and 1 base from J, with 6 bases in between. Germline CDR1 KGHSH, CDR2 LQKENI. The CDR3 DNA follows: TGTGCCAGCTCACCGGTCGAGAACACTGAAGCTTTCTTT. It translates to CASSPVENTEAFF.

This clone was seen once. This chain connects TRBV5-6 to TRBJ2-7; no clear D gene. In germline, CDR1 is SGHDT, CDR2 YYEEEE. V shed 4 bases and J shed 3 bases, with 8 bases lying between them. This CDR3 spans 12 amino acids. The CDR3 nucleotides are TGTGCCAGCAGCACTAAGAGCTACGAGCAGTACTTC. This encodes CASSTKSYEQYF.

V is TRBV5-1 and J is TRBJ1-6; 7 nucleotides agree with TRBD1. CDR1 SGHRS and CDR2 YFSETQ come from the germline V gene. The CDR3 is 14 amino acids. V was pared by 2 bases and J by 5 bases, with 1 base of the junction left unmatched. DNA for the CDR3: TGCGCCAGCAGCTTTCAGGGGGATAATTCACCCCTCCACTTT. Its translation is CASSFQGDNSPLHF. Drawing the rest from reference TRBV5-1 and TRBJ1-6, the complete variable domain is KAGVTQTPRYLIKTRGQQVTLSCSPISGHRSVSWYQQTPGQGLQFLFEYFSETQRNKGNFPGRFSGRQFSNSRSEMNVSTLELGDSALYLCASSFQGDNSPLHFGNGTRLTVT.

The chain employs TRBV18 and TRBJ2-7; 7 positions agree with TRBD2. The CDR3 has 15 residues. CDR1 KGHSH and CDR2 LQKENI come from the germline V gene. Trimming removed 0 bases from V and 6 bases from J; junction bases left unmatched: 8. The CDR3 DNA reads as TGTGCCAGCTCACCACCCGAGGGAGGGCCCCCCGAGCAGTACTTC. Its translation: CASSPPEGGPPEQYF.

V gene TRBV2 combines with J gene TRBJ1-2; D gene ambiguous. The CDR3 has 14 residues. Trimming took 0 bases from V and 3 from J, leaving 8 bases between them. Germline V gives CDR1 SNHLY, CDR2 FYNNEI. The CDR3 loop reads CASSEAPAYYGYTF. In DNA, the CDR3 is TGTGCCAGCAGTGAAGCGCCAGCTTACTATGGCTACACCTTC.

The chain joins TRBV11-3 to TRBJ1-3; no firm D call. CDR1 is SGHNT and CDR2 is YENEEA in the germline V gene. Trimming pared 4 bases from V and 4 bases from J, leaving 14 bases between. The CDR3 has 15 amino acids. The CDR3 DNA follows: TGTGCCAGCAGCTCGTTCCCCGGGTCCGGAAACACCATATATTTT. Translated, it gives CASSSFPGSGNTIYF.

In DNA, the CDR3 is TGTGCCAGCAGTATCAGGGGGCCCTACGAGCAGTACTTC. As protein: CASSIRGPYEQYF. V gene TRBV27 combines with J gene TRBJ2-7, with 8 bases that match TRBD1. Germline trimming cut 5 bases from V and 2 bases from J; bases unmatched to any gene: 2. The CDR3 runs to 13 residues. Germline lookup yields CDR1 MNHEY and CDR2 SMNVEV (reference sequence).

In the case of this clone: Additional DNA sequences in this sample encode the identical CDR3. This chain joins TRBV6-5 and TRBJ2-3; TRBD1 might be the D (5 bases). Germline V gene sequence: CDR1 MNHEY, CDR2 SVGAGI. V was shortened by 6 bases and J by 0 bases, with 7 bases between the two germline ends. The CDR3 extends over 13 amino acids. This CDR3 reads CASRTASTDTQYF. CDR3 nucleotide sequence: TGTGCCAGCAGGACAGCTAGCACAGATACGCAGTATTTT.

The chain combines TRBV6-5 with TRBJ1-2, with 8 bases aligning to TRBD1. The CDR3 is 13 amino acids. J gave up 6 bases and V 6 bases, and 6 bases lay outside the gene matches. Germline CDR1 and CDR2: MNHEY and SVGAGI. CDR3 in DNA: TGTGCCAGCAGACAGGGGGGCGTTGATGGCTACACCTTC. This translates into CASRQGGVDGYTF.

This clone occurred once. For the CDR3, the DNA is TGTGCCAGCAGCCCAGGGACAGAAATGAACACTGAAGCTTTCTTT. Encoded protein: CASSPGTEMNTEAFF. The chain uses TRBV9 and TRBJ1-1; 7 bases are shared with TRBD1. After removal of 4 bases from V and 0 bases from J, the junction contained 6 bases not matched to a gene. CDR1 SGDLS and CDR2 YYNGEE come from the germline V gene. The CDR3 length is 15 residues.

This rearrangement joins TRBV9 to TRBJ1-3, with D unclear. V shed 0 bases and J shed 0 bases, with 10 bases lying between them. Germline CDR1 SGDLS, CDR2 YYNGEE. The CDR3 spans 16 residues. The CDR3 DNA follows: TGTGCCAGCAGCGTAGGACGGGCTCGCTCTGGAAACACCATATATTTT. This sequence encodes CASSVGRARSGNTIYF.

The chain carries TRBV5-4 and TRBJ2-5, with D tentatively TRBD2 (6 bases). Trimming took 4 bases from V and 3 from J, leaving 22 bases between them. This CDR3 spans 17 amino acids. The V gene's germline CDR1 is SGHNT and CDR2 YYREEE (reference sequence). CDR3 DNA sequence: TGTGCCAGCAGCAACCCAACACCGGGACTGGGGAAAGAGACCCAGTACTTC. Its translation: CASSNPTPGLGKETQYF.

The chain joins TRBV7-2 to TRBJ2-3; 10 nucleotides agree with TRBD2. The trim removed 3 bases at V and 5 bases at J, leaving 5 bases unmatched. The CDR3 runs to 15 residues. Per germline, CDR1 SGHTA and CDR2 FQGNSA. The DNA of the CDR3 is TGTGCCAGCAGCTTCAGGACTAGCGGACGAGATACGCAGTATTTT. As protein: CASSFRTSGRDTQYF. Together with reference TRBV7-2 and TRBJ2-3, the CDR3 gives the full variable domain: GAGVSQSPSNKVTEKGKDVELRCDPISGHTALYWYRQSLGQGLEFLIYFQGNSAPDKSGLPSDRFSAERTGGSVSTLTIQRTQQEDSAVYLCASSFRTSGRDTQYFGPGTRLTVL.

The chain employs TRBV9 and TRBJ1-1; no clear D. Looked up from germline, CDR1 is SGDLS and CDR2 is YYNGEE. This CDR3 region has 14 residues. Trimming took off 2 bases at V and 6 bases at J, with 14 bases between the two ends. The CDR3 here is CASSVFVPGSEAFF. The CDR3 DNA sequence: TGTGCCAGCAGCGTCTTTGTCCCGGGGTCTGAAGCTTTCTTT.

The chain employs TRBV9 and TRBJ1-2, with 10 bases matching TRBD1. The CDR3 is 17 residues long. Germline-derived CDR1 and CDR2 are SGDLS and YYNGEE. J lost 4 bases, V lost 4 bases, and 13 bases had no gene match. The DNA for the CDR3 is TGTGCCAGCAGCACAAGACAGGGGGCAATGAGTCCCTATGGCTACACCTTC. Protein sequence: CASSTRQGAMSPYGYTF. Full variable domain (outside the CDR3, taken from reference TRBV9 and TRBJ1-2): DSGVTQTPKHLITATGQRVTLRCSPRSGDLSVYWYQQSLDQGLQFLIQYYNGEERAKGNILERFSAQQFPDLHSELNLSSLELGDSALYFCASSTRQGAMSPYGYTFGSGTRLTVV.

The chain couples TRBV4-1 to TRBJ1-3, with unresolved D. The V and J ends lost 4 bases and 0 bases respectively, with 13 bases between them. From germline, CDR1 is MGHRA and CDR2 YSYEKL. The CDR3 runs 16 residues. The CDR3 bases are TGCGCCAGCAGCCCACACTTGGTTGCCTCTGGAAACACCATATATTTT. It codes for CASSPHLVASGNTIYF.

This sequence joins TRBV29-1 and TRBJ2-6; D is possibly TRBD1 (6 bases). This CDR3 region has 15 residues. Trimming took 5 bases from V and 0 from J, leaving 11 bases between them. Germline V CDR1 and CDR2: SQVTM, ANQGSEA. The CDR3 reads CSVRDNPSGANVLTF. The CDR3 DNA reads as TGCAGCGTTCGGGACAATCCCTCTGGGGCCAACGTCCTGACTTTC.